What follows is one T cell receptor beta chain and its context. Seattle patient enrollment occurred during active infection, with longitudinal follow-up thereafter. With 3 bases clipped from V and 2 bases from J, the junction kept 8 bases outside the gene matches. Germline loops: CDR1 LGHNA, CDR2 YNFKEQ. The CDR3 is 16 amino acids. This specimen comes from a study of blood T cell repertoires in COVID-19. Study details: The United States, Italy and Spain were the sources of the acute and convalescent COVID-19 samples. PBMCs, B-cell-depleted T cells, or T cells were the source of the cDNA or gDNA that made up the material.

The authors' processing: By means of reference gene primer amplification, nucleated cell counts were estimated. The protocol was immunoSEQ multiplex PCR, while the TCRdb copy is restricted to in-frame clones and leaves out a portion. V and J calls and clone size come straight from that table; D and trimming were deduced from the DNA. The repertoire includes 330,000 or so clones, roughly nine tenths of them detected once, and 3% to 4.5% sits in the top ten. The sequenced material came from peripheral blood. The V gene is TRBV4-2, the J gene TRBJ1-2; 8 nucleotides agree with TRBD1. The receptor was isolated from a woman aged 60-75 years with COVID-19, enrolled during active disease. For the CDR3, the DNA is TGTGCCAGCAGCCAGCTAACACAGGGGGTAAACTATGGCTACACCTTC. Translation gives CASSQLTQGVNYGYTF.